This TCR beta chain was captured by sequencing in a study of blood T cell repertoires in COVID-19. Study summary: Samples representing acute and convalescent COVID-19 were sourced from the United States, Italy and Spain. T cells, B-cell-depleted T cells, or PBMCs supplied cDNA or gDNA.

In the study's own analysis: For nucleated cells, counts were estimated from reference gene primer amplification. TCRdb's copy holds only in-frame clones and misses some; the assay was immunoSEQ multiplex PCR. V, J and clone size derive from that table, while D and trimming were established from the DNA sequence. The sample comprises some 100,000 clones, 81% of which are singletons, and approximately 23% rests with the top ten. V gave up 5 bases and J gave up 2 bases; unmatched junction bases: 5. Germline-derived CDR1 and CDR2 are LNHDA and SQIVND (reference sequence). This CDR3 is built from 14 residues.

The sequence came from a man older than 75 with active or convalescent COVID-19. This chain links TRBV19 with TRBJ2-7, with 8 bases that match TRBD1. The sequenced sample was peripheral blood. Here the CDR3 reads CASSAQQGAYEQYF. The CDR3 nucleotides read TGTGCCAGTAGTGCACAACAGGGGGCCTACGAGCAGTACTTC.